Each of the 25 T cell receptor beta chains below was sequenced from the same sample in a study of early T cells in non-severe SARS-CoV-2 infection. TCRdb processed the 5' RACE reads anew with MiXCR; each CDR3 protein has one entry. This sample has tens of thousands of distinct CDR3 sequences, with roughly an eighth found just once. Sequencing was done on a sample of whole blood. The receptors come from an adult who was a healthcare worker with PCR-confirmed SARS-CoV-2 infection or an uninfected control (not recorded which).

The chain is built from TRBV27 and TRBJ1-1; 8 bases align to TRBD1. After removal of 8 bases from V and 1 base from J, the junction contained 9 bases not matched to a gene. This CDR3 is built from 15 residues. Germline V CDR1 and CDR2: MNHEY, SMNVEV (reference sequence). In DNA, the CDR3 is TGTGCCAGCCTTCCAGGGGGCGTAAAGAACACTGAAGCTTTCTTT. Protein product: CASLPGGVKNTEAFF.

The rearrangement links TRBV3-1 to TRBJ2-1; D call uncertain. The germline CDR1 and CDR2 sequences are LGHDT and YNNKEL (reference sequence). Trimming stripped 6 bases from V and 12 bases from J, with 15 bases between. The CDR3 covers 12 residues. The CDR3 sequence: CASSQARYGQFF. In DNA form, the CDR3 reads TGTGCCAGCAGTCAGGCGCGGTACGGGCAGTTCTTC.

This clonotype was observed a handful of times. The genes are TRBV20-1 and TRBJ2-5; 7 bases fit TRBD2. This CDR3 has 14 residues. The V gene's germline CDR1 is DFQATT and CDR2 SNEGSKA (reference sequence). Losses at the gene ends were 5 bases for V and 2 bases for J; bases not matched to a gene: 8. CDR3 nucleotide sequence: TGCAGTGCTTACAAGGGAGGGATTCAAGAGACCCAGTACTTC. It codes for CSAYKGGIQETQYF.

As DNA, the CDR3 is TGTGCCAGCAGCGTTCTAGGGGGAACGCCGGCAGATACGCAGTATTTT. It specifies CASSVLGGTPADTQYF. This chain connects TRBV7-2 to TRBJ2-3; D is perhaps TRBD1 (6 bases). CDR1 SGHTA and CDR2 FQGNSA come from the germline V gene. The ends were cut back, 5 bases at V and 4 bases at J, with 19 bases in the middle. This CDR3 contains 16 residues.

This clonotype occurred many times. This chain uses TRBV6-6 with TRBJ1-4, with D tentatively TRBD1 (6 bases). Trimming shortened V by 2 bases and J by 5 bases, and 18 bases separated the two germline ends. CDR3 size: 17 residues. Looked up from germline, CDR1 is MNHNY and CDR2 is SVGAGI (reference sequence). The CDR3 coding sequence is TGTGCCAGCAGTTACCTCCGGGTCGGGAGGGGGAATGAAAAACTGTTTTTT. Its protein is CASSYLRVGRGNEKLFF.

The table lists this clonotype with a few counts. This rearrangement joins TRBV6-1 to TRBJ2-3; 10 nucleotides agree with TRBD2. Germline loops: CDR1 MNHNS, CDR2 SASEGT. J gave up 0 bases and V 4 bases, and 7 bases lay outside the gene matches. This CDR3 has 17 amino acids. The CDR3 protein is CASSVSGGTASTDTQYF. The CDR3, as DNA: TGTGCCAGCAGTGTTAGCGGGGGGACCGCTAGCACAGATACGCAGTATTTT.

J is TRBJ2-1 and V is TRBV5-1, with 13 bases that match TRBD2. V gave up 4 bases and J gave up 4 bases; unmatched junction bases: 5. CDR1 SGHRS and CDR2 YFSETQ come from the germline V gene. The CDR3 loop spans 16 amino acids. The CDR3 nucleotides are TGCGCCAGCAGCCCTAGGACTAGCGGGGGTTACAATGAGCAGTTCTTC. It yields the protein CASSPRTSGGYNEQFF. Filled out from reference TRBV5-1 and TRBJ2-1, the complete variable domain reads KAGVTQTPRYLIKTRGQQVTLSCSPISGHRSVSWYQQTPGQGLQFLFEYFSETQRNKGNFPGRFSGRQFSNSRSEMNVSTLELGDSALYLCASSPRTSGGYNEQFFGPGTRLTVL.

This clonotype was recorded many times. The chain joins TRBV7-6 to TRBJ2-7, with D perhaps being TRBD1 or TRBD2 (5 bases each). Germline loops: CDR1 SGHVS, CDR2 FNYEAQ. The V and J ends lost 4 bases and 6 bases respectively, with 13 bases between them. The CDR3 length is 13 residues. CDR3 nucleotides: TGTGCCAGCAGCTCCTTACAGGCGGGCGAGCAGTACTTC. It is translated as CASSSLQAGEQYF.

In DNA form, the CDR3 reads TGTGCCAGCAGCGTAGAGGCTTTGGGAGGGGGCGCTGCCGGCTACACCTTC. It is translated as CASSVEALGGGAAGYTF. The gene calls are TRBV9 and TRBJ1-2; 7 nucleotides match TRBD1. The CDR3 is 17 residues long. Germline CDR1 SGDLS, CDR2 YYNGEE. J gave up 8 bases and V 0 bases, and 16 bases lay outside the gene matches.

This clonotype occurred many times. The genes are TRBV6-6 and TRBJ2-1; TRBD2 aligns across 11 bases. Germline V gene sequence: CDR1 MNHNY, CDR2 SVGAGI (reference sequence). With 3 bases clipped from V and 8 bases from J, the junction kept 6 bases outside the gene matches. CDR3 length: 15 amino acids. CDR3 sequence: CASSYTSGRRDEQFF. The CDR3 region has the DNA TGTGCCAGCAGTTATACTAGCGGGAGAAGAGATGAGCAGTTCTTC.

This clonotype was picked up a small number of times. The chain is built from TRBV12-3 or TRBV12-4 and TRBJ2-7, with D possibly matching TRBD2 (5 bases). This CDR3 region has 15 residues. V was shortened by 3 bases and J by 0 bases, with 12 bases between the two germline ends. The CDR3 spells CASSFSPGSSYEQYF. CDR3 in DNA: TGTGCCAGCAGTTTTTCCCCGGGGAGCTCCTACGAGCAGTACTTC.

This clonotype was seen many times. This chain connects TRBV18 to TRBJ1-1; D not resolved. This CDR3 spans 14 amino acids. Trimming shortened V by 6 bases and J by 0 bases, and 11 bases separated the two germline ends. Germline loops: CDR1 KGHSH, CDR2 LQKENI. CDR3 sequence reads: CASSPTHMNTEAFF. CDR3 bases: TGTGCCAGCTCCCCGACCCACATGAACACTGAAGCTTTCTTT.

This sequence joins TRBV10-3 and TRBJ2-5, with D uncertain. The CDR3 consists of 14 residues. V lost 4 bases and J lost 0, with 9 bases in between. Looked up from germline, CDR1 is ENHRY and CDR2 is SYGVKD. In DNA form, the CDR3 reads TGTGCCATCAGTGGCGCTGGCCACCAAGAGACCCAGTACTTC. Translating gives CAISGAGHQETQYF.

This clonotype was seen at least ten times. The V gene is TRBV5-1, the J gene TRBJ2-5, with 10 bases lining up with TRBD2. This CDR3 is 15 amino acids long. V shed 2 bases, J shed 5 bases, and the junction held 6 bases outside the gene matches. Germline assignment: CDR1 SGHRS and CDR2 YFSETQ. The CDR3 coding sequence is TGCGCCAGCAGCTTTCAGCGGGGGGGCCGCGAGACCCAGTACTTC. It translates to CASSFQRGGRETQYF.

This clonotype was seen more than once but under ten times. The J gene is TRBJ1-1, the V gene TRBV5-1; 8 nucleotides line up with TRBD1. There are 17 residues in the CDR3. Trimming removed 0 bases from V and 4 bases from J; junction bases left unmatched: 11. CDR1 is SGHRS and CDR2 is YFSETQ in the germline V gene. The CDR3 coding sequence is TGCGCCAGCAGCTTGGGGGCGGGACAGGTCCTGGGCACTGAAGCTTTCTTT. Amino acids: CASSLGAGQVLGTEAFF.

This clonotype showed up many times. This rearrangement joins TRBV7-3 to TRBJ2-1, with TRBD2 identical over 8 bases. The V gene end was trimmed by 4 bases and the J gene end by 8 bases; junction bases not matched to a gene: 7. Germline V gene data show CDR1 as SGHTA and CDR2 as FQGTGA. This CDR3 region has 14 residues. CDR3 region: CASSSSSGGDEQFF. CDR3 nucleotides: TGTGCCAGCAGCTCCTCAAGCGGGGGAGATGAGCAGTTCTTC.

Many counts were recorded for this clonotype. The chain carries TRBV9 and TRBJ2-3; D gene unclear. In germline, CDR1 is SGDLS, CDR2 YYNGEE. The CDR3 consists of 16 residues. V lost 0 bases and J lost 0, with 11 bases in between. DNA of the CDR3: TGTGCCAGCAGCGTAGGGCTCCTCGCTAGCACAGATACGCAGTATTTT. It specifies CASSVGLLASTDTQYF.

The chain carries TRBV7-3 and TRBJ2-5; 8 bases agree with TRBD1. Germline-derived CDR1 and CDR2 are SGHTA and FQGTGA. J was trimmed by 6 bases and V by 5 bases; bases with no gene match: 8. CDR3 size: 14 residues. CDR3 sequence reads: CASSPGGDVQTQYF. In DNA, the CDR3 is TGTGCCAGCAGCCCAGGGGGCGACGTGCAGACCCAGTACTTC.

This clonotype appeared a few times. The chain joins TRBV20-1 to TRBJ1-3, with D unclear. Germline CDR1 DFQATT, CDR2 SNEGSKA (reference sequence). The CDR3 has 12 residues. V was clipped by 6 bases and J by 5 bases, with 11 bases between them. The CDR3 nucleotides are TGCAGTGCGTCAAAGTTACGAAACACCATATATTTT. This codes for CSASKLRNTIYF.

This clonotype appeared many times. The chain is built from TRBV6-2 or TRBV6-3 and TRBJ2-5; D gene unclear. This CDR3 has 13 residues. Per germline, CDR1 MNHEY and CDR2 SVGEGT. The V gene lost 2 bases and the J gene lost 2 bases, with 6 bases spanning the gap. The CDR3: CASSYRIQETQYF. The CDR3 DNA follows: TGTGCCAGCAGTTACCGAATTCAAGAGACCCAGTACTTC.

This clonotype was observed a few times. The rearrangement uses TRBV12-3 or TRBV12-4 and TRBJ2-3, with 10 positions matching TRBD2. V gave up 7 bases and J gave up 5 bases; unmatched junction bases: 3. The CDR3 spans 13 residues. The DNA for the CDR3 is TGTGCCAGCAAAGCGGGAGGGGAAGATACGCAGTATTTT. Translating it yields CASKAGGEDTQYF.

On this clonotype: This may stem from a read error, because a much larger clone lies one nucleotide away. The CDR3 bases are TGTGTCAGCAGCCAAGTTTTGGGTTACGAGCAGTACTTC. Translated, it gives CVSSQVLGYEQYF. The J gene is TRBJ2-7, the V gene TRBV14; D is unclear. Germline V gene lookup returns CDR1 SGHDN and CDR2 FVKESK. This CDR3 contains 13 residues.

This clonotype was counted ten times or more. The chain has TRBV2 and TRBJ2-2; possibly TRBD1 for D (6 bases). CDR3 length equals 14 residues. Trimming took 2 bases from V and 6 from J, leaving 10 bases between them. Germline V CDR1 and CDR2: SNHLY, FYNNEI. The CDR3 sequence: CASSENRVSGELFF. As DNA, the CDR3 is TGTGCCAGCAGTGAAAACAGGGTATCCGGGGAGCTGTTTTTT.

This clonotype was observed at least ten times. The chain couples TRBV5-1 to TRBJ2-3, with 11 bases lining up with TRBD2. CDR1 and CDR2 from the germline V gene are SGHRS and YFSETQ. J lost 5 bases, V lost 2 bases, and 4 bases had no gene match. The CDR3 length is 15 residues. The CDR3 nucleotides read TGCGCCAGCAGCTTTAGCGGGGGGGCCTTAGATACGCAGTATTTT. Its protein is CASSFSGGALDTQYF.

V is TRBV7-2 and J is TRBJ2-5, with unresolved D. The CDR3 has 12 residues. CDR1 is SGHTA, CDR2 FQGNSA, per germline. Trimming stripped 2 bases from V and 5 bases from J, with 6 bases between. This CDR3 reads CASSLSHETQYF. CDR3 bases: TGTGCCAGCAGCTTATCGCATGAGACCCAGTACTTC.